The present entry profiles one TCR beta chain with its context. Its cognate antigen is unknown. Trimming cost V 6 bases and J 4 bases; bases outside gene matches: 5. The CDR3 runs 13 residues. Germline lookup yields CDR1 MNHEY and CDR2 SVGAGI. The data stem from a study of T cells in localized non-small cell lung cancer. General observations from the study: One tumor region alone was sequenced, and heterogeneity therefore remains possible. Among the top 100 tumor clones, a median about 57 appeared in adjacent lung.

Sequencing used immunoSEQ multiplex PCR; TCRdb keeps in-frame clones, though not all of them. The sample has about 59,000 clones, about nine tenths seen once; the top ten hold nearly 2%. The input for sequencing was peripheral blood, taken before any cancer treatment. This receptor was obtained from a woman aged 40-69 years with stage I lung adenocarcinoma. V is TRBV6-5 and J is TRBJ1-1, with 7 bases aligning to TRBD1. The CDR3 region has the DNA TGTGCCAGCAGACTCCGACAGGGCACTGAAGCTTTCTTT. Amino acids: CASRLRQGTEAFF.